The rows below give T cell receptor beta chains drawn from one sample of a study of T-cell memory formation after mild COVID-19. MiXCR, run by TCRdb on the 5' RACE reads, gives a single entry per CDR3 protein. The sample has a few hundred thousand distinct CDR3 sequences, approximately 23% seen once. Material for sequencing was PBMCs or a T cell subset sorted from them (not recorded which). Receptors were obtained from an adult woman who had mild COVID-19 (a few samples of this study predate the infection). Cell type and time point are not known. CDR3s include the opening cysteine and the closing phenylalanine or tryptophan. The D gene is left open where the match is weak. Clone size appears in some rows only: once, few, many, or a class for an expanded clone.

v_gene	d_gene	abundance	j_gene	CDR3nt	CDR3aa
TRBV4-3	NA	few	TRBJ1-2	TGCGCCAGCAGCCAAGATCTGGGCCCTTCCGGGGGCTACACCTTC	CASSQDLGPSGGYTF
TRBV5-1	NA	NA	TRBJ2-1	TGCGCCAGCAGCGCCGACCAAAGCTCCTACAATGAGCAGTTCTTC	CASSADQSSYNEQFF
TRBV14	NA	NA	TRBJ1-1	TGTGCCAGCAGCCTAACGGCCCTGACTGAAGCTTTCTTT	CASSLTALTEAFF
TRBV12-3/TRBV12-4	NA	few	TRBJ2-1	TGTGCCAGCAGTTGGGGGGGCGGGGACAATGAGCAGTTCTTC	CASSWGGGDNEQFF
TRBV24-1	TRBD1	NA	TRBJ1-2	TGTGCCACCAGTGATTTGAGACAGGGGGGCTATGGCTACACCTTC	CATSDLRQGGYGYTF
TRBV5-1	NA	NA	TRBJ1-1	TGCGCCAGCAGCTTGGCCGGTGTGGGGCGCGGTTTGTACACTGAAGCTTTCTTT	CASSLAGVGRGLYTEAFF
TRBV20-1	NA	NA	TRBJ2-5	TGCAGTGCTAGTTTGGGCCCGGCGGAGACCCAGTACTTC	CSASLGPAETQYF
TRBV5-4	NA	NA	TRBJ2-1	TGTGCCAGCAGCTCGTATGGGGGTACCTACAATGAGCAGTTCTTC	CASSSYGGTYNEQFF
TRBV20-1	NA	many	TRBJ2-7	TGCAGTGCTGAGCCGGGGGACGGTTCCTACGAGCAGTACTTC	CSAEPGDGSYEQYF
TRBV20-1	TRBD1	NA	TRBJ2-7	TGCAGTGCGCGGACAGGGAACTACGAGCAGTACTTC	CSARTGNYEQYF
TRBV7-2	TRBD2	NA	TRBJ2-1	TGTGCCAGCAGACTAGTAGCGGGATCCCGCAATGAGCAGTTCTTC	CASRLVAGSRNEQFF
TRBV3-1	NA	once	TRBJ2-1	TGTGCCAGCAGCCAAGGAGGTAGCCCATATTCAAAATTC	CASSQGGSPYSKF
TRBV5-1	NA	few	TRBJ1-3	TGCGCCAGCAGCTTGACAGGGAGAGGGACTGGAAACACCATATATTTT	CASSLTGRGTGNTIYF
TRBV15	TRBD1	few	TRBJ2-3	TGTGCCACCAGCAGAGATTGGGGACAGGGGGCTTCAGATACGCAGTATTTT	CATSRDWGQGASDTQYF
TRBV5-1	NA	NA	TRBJ1-2	TGCGCCAGCAGCTTCCTGGCGGCAGGGGAGTATGGCTACACCTTC	CASSFLAAGEYGYTF
TRBV24-1	NA	many	TRBJ2-1	TGTGCCACCAGTGCGGTCCCGTCAACCGCGACCTACAATGAGCAGTTCTTC	CATSAVPSTATYNEQFF
TRBV21-1	NA	NA	TRBJ2-7	TGTGCCAGCAGCAAGGGGTTGAACGAGCAGTACTTC	CASSKGLNEQYF
TRBV6-2/TRBV6-3	TRBD1	few	TRBJ2-1	TGTGCCAGCAGTTACTTGAGACAGGGCCAGCAGTTCTTC	CASSYLRQGQQFF
TRBV11-2	TRBD1	few	TRBJ1-1	TGTGCCAGCAGCGGAAGACAGGGAGGGAGCACTGAAGCTTTCTTT	CASSGRQGGSTEAFF
TRBV7-2	TRBD1	few	TRBJ1-2	TGTGCCAGCAGCCTCAGTAGGGCGACAGGGCGAGGCTACACCTTC	CASSLSRATGRGYTF
TRBV7-2	NA	few	TRBJ1-2	TGTGCCAGCAGCCGGGACGTCCCGTCTAACTATGGCTACACCTTC	CASSRDVPSNYGYTF
TRBV20-1	NA	once	TRBJ1-1	TGCAGTGCTAGAGTGGACAGCGAAGCTTTCTTT	CSARVDSEAFF
TRBV29-1	NA	NA	TRBJ2-2	TGCAGCGTTAAGTTGCTAACAGGCGAGGATACCGGGGAGCTGTTTTTT	CSVKLLTGEDTGELFF
TRBV18	NA	few	TRBJ1-2	TGTGCCAGCTCACCAGGGCCTAGAAGACCCTATGGCTACACCTTC	CASSPGPRRPYGYTF
TRBV6-6	TRBD1	NA	TRBJ1-5	TGTGCCAGCAGTTACAACGACAGGGTCAGTCAGCCCCAGCATTTT	CASSYNDRVSQPQHF